This T cell receptor beta chain emerged from a study of memory CD4+ T cells and cytomegalovirus serostatus. The overall study: This sample comes from healthy Belgian adults, fewer than 10 CMV seropositive, some 22 seronegative. Findings and caveats of the study: About 40% of the roughly 160 known CMV-associated TCRbeta sequences appeared in CD4+ memory. A US-trained random forest predicted CMV serostatus with median AUC roughly 0.9.

In the study's own analysis: After removing out-of-frame reads, approximately 2 million distinct TCRbeta sequences remained. Profiling relied on immunoSEQ multiplex PCR, and the TCRdb table lists in-frame clones only, not all of them. V and J calls and clone size follow that table, whereas D and trimming were derived from the DNA. The repertoire consists of 40,000 to 55,000 clones, with roughly 74% occurring once and the leading ten covering less than 1.5%. Trimming removed 0 bases from V and 3 bases from J, with 14 bases in between. This CDR3 spans 16 amino acids. Germline CDR1 reads KGHSH; CDR2 reads LQKENI. As regards this clone: Antigen specificity is unknown.

Single viable CD3+CD4+CD8-CD45RO+ cells were sorted as the memory CD4+ T cells. The clonotype originates from an adult in good health and CMV-seropositive. The sample taken for sequencing was memory CD4+ T cells from blood. The chain links TRBV18 to TRBJ1-1; maybe TRBD1 (6 bases). The CDR3 loop reads CASSPPIGGRDTEAFF. The CDR3 DNA reads TGTGCCAGCTCACCACCCATTGGGGGGCGAGACACTGAAGCTTTCTTT.